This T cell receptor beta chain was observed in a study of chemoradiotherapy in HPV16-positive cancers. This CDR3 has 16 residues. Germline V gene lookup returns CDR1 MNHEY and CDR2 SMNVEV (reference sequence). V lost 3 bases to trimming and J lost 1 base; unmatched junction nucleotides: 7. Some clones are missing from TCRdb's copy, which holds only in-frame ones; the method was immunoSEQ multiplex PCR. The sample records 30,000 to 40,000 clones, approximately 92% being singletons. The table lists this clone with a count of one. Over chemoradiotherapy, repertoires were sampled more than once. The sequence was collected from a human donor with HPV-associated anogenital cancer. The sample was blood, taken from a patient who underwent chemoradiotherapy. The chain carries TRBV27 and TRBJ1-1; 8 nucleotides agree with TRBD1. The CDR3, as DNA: TGTGCCAGCAGTTTCTACACCGGGACAGGGAACACTGAAGCTTTCTTT. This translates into CASSFYTGTGNTEAFF.